This entry concerns a single TCR beta chain. Antigen unknown. Ophthalmopathy not arising within 18 months of follow-up defined hyperthyroidism as stable. The authors used Ficoll-Paque density gradient centrifugation to separate PBMCs. The input was roughly 10 ml of fresh peripheral blood. The record originates from a study of Graves' ophthalmopathy and Graves' hyperthyroidism. For the study at large: Researchers obtained peripheral blood at initial diagnosis, before any treatment had begun. General observations from the study: A model of 13 signatures distinguished ophthalmopathy from stable hyperthyroidism at approximately 90% sensitivity and approximately 81% specificity.

RNA transcripts provided the template for amplifying TCR beta CDR3 regions. First-round RT-PCR relied on HTBI primers, and a second-round multiplex PCR came next. TCRdb re-analysed the multiplex PCR reads in MiXCR, keeping a single row per CDR3 protein. The sample has a few hundred thousand distinct CDR3 sequences; 15% are singletons. V shed 0 bases, J shed 2 bases, and the junction held 8 bases outside the gene matches. The CDR3 spans 17 residues. From germline, CDR1 is MGHRA and CDR2 YSYEKL. The TCR originated in a woman aged 18-35 years with stable Graves' hyperthyroidism. The V call is TRBV4-1, the J call TRBJ2-7; 9 bases line up with TRBD1. The sequenced sample consisted of peripheral blood. The CDR3 loop is CASSQDPRTGDTYEQYF. Here the CDR3 DNA reads TGCGCCAGCAGCCAAGATCCACGGACAGGGGATACCTACGAGCAGTACTTC.